The following is a T cell receptor (beta chain) sequence with its context. The clone's antigen remains unknown. One base away there is no much larger clone; base qualities are not given. The CDR3, from cysteine to phenylalanine, totals 15 residues. The DNA shown is the 45-base CDR3, in frame from base 1. V is shortened by 6 bases, J by 5 bases, and the region joining them spans 20 bases. Sequences MNHEY (CDR1) and SMNVEV (CDR2) are obtained from the germline V gene (reference sequence). The sample belongs to a study of CD8 T cells in Susac syndrome (dated by TCRdb to between 2019 and 2020). As for the study more broadly: Whether CD8+ T cell activation and differentiation in Susac syndrome was antigen driven was tested using repertoire sequencing. The clonality of the CD8+ T cell repertoire was compared across about 12 healthy donors, about 14 Susac syndrome patients and about 15 multiple sclerosis patients.

Peripheral blood CD8+ and CD4+ T cells from healthy donors, Susac syndrome patients and multiple sclerosis patients were profiled using high-throughput TCR beta sequencing. The multiple sclerosis controls were treatment-naive patients whose relapsing-remitting disease, either stable or active, fulfilled the revised McDonald criteria. Bulk CD8+ and CD4+ T cells were purified by magnetic negative isolation, whereas CD8+ TEMRA cells were enriched by FACS. Blood was drawn into EDTA tubes, processed within 24 hours, and PBMCs were isolated by density gradient centrifugation. PBMCs intended for TCR sequencing were cryopreserved in liquid nitrogen and thawed later in a water bath at 37 degrees C. A purity of at least 90% was achieved for sorted or isolated CD4+, CD8+ and CD8+ TEMRA cells. RNA was extracted using the RNeasy kit, and roughly 0.5 to 1 ug of the RNA was reverse transcribed with random hexamers. TCR beta CDR3 regions were amplified with the immunoSEQ multiplex PCR assay covering 54 Vbeta and 13 Jbeta segments. Bias from PCR amplification was corrected by using a synthetic template baseline for primer optimization and for computational correction. The authors' pipeline ran thus. Reads were annotated to V, D and J genes according to IMGT and were analyzed with immunoSEQ Analyzer, with only productive sequences retained. Clonality was computed as one minus Shannon entropy normalized by log2 of the number of productive unique sequences. For each patient and control, public and private clones were evaluated within the 100 most prevalent clones. Clones were defined as Susac-specific when absent from the healthy and MS cohorts, from over 950 published viral clones and from other ImmuneACCESS disease sequences. TCRdb reworked the public reads: Q25 trimming with fastp, MiXCR clone assembly, productive beta chains retained. Each CDR3 protein appears once, grouped with its most common genes and DNA. For this entry, the V and J calls and clone size follow TCRdb and not the study's own pipeline. Counted in this sample were some 110,000 distinct CDR3 sequences; 93% of them appeared once. Together, the top ten hold roughly 0.3% of the sample.

The full study reports these points: The TCR sequencing and HLA analysis was acknowledged to have included a relatively small number of individuals.

Recombination linked TRBV27 to TRBJ2-7, with the D call perhaps TRBD1 or TRBD2, as 5 bases match in each case. The source is a human donor with multiple sclerosis. Sequenced input: CD8+ T cells from PBMCs. CDR3 loop: CASSPLGVVTDEQYF. Read as DNA, the sequence is TGTGCCAGCAGCCCCTTGGGGGTAGTAACGGACGAGCAGTACTTC.